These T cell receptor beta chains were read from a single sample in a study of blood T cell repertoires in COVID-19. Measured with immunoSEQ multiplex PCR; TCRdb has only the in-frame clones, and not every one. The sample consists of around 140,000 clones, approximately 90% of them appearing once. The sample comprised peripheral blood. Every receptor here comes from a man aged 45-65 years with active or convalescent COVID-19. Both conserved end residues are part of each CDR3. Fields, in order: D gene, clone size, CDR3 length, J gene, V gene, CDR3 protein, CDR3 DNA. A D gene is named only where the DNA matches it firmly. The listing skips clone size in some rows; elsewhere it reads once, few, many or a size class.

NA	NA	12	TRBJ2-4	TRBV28	CASSFNGRDGNF	TGTGCCAGCAGCTTTAACGGCAGGGATGGGAACTTC
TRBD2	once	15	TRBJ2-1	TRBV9	CASSAGTTAYNEQFF	TGTGCCAGCAGCGCCGGGACTACCGCCTACAATGAGCAGTTCTTC
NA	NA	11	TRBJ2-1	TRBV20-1	CSARARNEQFF	TGCAGTGCTAGAGCCCGCAATGAGCAGTTCTTC
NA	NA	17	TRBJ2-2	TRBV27	CASSPSWETKVTGELFF	TGTGCCAGCAGCCCCAGTTGGGAGACCAAGGTCACCGGGGAGCTGTTTTTT
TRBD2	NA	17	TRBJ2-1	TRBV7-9	CASSLVRAGGASDEQFF	TGTGCCAGCAGCTTGGTCCGGGCGGGAGGAGCCTCTGATGAGCAGTTCTTC
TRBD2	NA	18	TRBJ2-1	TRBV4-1	CASSPGLAGGGSYNEQFF	TGCGCCAGCAGCCCGGGACTAGCGGGAGGGGGCTCCTACAATGAGCAGTTCTTC
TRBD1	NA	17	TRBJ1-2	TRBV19	CASSQDRGSMDIYGYTF	TGTGCCAGTAGTCAAGACAGGGGTTCAATGGACATCTATGGCTACACCTTC
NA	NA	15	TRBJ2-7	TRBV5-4	CASSPRTASTYEQYF	TGTGCCAGCAGCCCCAGGACTGCGAGTACCTACGAGCAGTACTTC
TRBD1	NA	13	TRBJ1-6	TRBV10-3	CAIRGTGDSPLHF	TGTGCCATCAGAGGGACAGGGGATTCACCCCTCCACTTT
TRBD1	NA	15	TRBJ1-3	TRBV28	CASASYRGLGNTIYF	TGTGCCAGCGCGTCGTACAGGGGGCTTGGAAACACCATATATTTT
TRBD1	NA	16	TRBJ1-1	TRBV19	CASSNHQGAVNTEAFF	TGTGCCAGTAGTAACCACCAGGGGGCTGTGAACACTGAAGCTTTCTTT
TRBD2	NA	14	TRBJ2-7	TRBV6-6	CASSPGTRALEQYF	TGTGCCAGCAGTCCCGGGACTAGGGCTCTCGAGCAGTACTTC
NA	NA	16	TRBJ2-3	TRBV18	CASSPAVTRITDTQYF	TGTGCCAGCTCACCAGCCGTTACGCGGATCACAGATACGCAGTATTTT
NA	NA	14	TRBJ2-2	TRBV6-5	CASSDRFSTGELFF	TGTGCCAGCAGCGACAGATTTTCGACCGGGGAGCTGTTTTTT